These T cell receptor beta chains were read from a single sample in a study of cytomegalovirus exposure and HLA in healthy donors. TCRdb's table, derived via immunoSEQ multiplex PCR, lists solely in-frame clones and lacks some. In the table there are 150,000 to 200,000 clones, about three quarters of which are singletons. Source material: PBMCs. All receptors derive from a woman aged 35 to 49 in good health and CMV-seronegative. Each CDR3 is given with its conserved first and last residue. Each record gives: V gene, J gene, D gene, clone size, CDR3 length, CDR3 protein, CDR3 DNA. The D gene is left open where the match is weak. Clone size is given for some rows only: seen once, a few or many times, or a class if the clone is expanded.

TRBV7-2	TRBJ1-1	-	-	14	CASSFHPGGTEAFF	TGTGCCAGCAGCTTCCACCCGGGTGGTACTGAAGCTTTCTTT
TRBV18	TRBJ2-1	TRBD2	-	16	CASSPQTGTSGKEQFF	TGTGCCAGCTCACCTCAAACCGGGACTAGCGGAAAGGAGCAGTTCTTC
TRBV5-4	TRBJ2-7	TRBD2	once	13	CASRGEGLYEQYF	TGTGCCAGCAGGGGGGAGGGCTTGTACGAGCAGTACTTC
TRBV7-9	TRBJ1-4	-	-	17	CASSLVAGYRDNEKLFF	TGTGCCAGCAGCTTAGTGGCCGGATACAGGGATAATGAAAAACTGTTTTTT
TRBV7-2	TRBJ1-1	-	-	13	CASSPTGVAEAFF	TGTGCCAGCAGCCCGACAGGCGTCGCAGAAGCTTTCTTT
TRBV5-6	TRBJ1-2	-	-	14	CASSLEEGSYGYTF	TGTGCCAGCAGCTTGGAAGAGGGTTCCTATGGCTACACCTTC
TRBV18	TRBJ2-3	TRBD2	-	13	CASSASGTDTQYF	TGTGCCAGCTCAGCTAGCGGGACAGATACGCAGTATTTT
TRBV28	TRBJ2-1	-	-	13	CASSSQGINEQFF	TGTGCCAGCAGTTCGCAGGGGATCAATGAGCAGTTCTTC
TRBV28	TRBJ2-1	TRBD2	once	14	CASSLTSAYNEQFF	TGTGCCAGCAGCCTGACTAGCGCCTACAATGAGCAGTTCTTC
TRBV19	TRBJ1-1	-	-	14	CASSTGAGGGEAFF	TGTGCCAGTAGTACTGGGGCGGGGGGCGGTGAAGCTTTCTTT
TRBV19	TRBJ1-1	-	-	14	CASRQGSMNTEAFF	TGTGCCAGTCGCCAGGGAAGTATGAACACTGAAGCTTTCTTT
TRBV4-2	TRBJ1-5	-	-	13	CASSQLVNQPQHF	TGTGCCAGCAGCCAACTCGTTAATCAGCCCCAGCATTTT
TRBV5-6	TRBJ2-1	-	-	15	CASSRRIGIYNEQFF	TGTGCCAGCAGCCGGAGGATCGGGATCTACAATGAGCAGTTCTTC
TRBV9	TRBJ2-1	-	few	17	CASSIRPLTSSYNEQFF	TGTGCCAGCAGCATTCGACCCCTGACTAGCTCCTACAATGAGCAGTTCTTC
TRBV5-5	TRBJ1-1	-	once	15	CASSLVRTSNTEAFF	TGTGCCAGCAGCTTGGTCCGGACATCGAACACTGAAGCTTTCTTT
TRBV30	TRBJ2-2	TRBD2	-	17	CAWSGVGGGLFTGELFF	TGTGCCTGGAGTGGGGTAGGCGGGGGGCTTTTCACCGGGGAGCTGTTTTTT
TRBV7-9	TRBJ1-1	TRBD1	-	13	CSSTLQGGTEAFF	TGTTCCAGCACCCTCCAGGGGGGCACTGAAGCTTTCTTT
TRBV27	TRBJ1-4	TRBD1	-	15	CASSTRTGANEKLFF	TGTGCCAGCAGTACAAGGACAGGGGCCAATGAAAAACTGTTTTTT
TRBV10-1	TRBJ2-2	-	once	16	CASSTTVSPNTGELFF	TGCGCCAGCAGTACAACAGTCTCCCCGAACACCGGGGAGCTGTTTTTT
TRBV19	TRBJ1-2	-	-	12	CASRMSTLGYTF	TGTGCCAGTAGAATGTCGACACTTGGCTACACCTTC
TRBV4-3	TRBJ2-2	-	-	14	CASSQEAGTGELFF	TGCGCCAGCAGCCAAGAGGCAGGGACCGGGGAGCTGTTTTTT
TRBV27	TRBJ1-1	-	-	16	CASSLKSPRMNTEAFF	TGTGCCAGCAGTTTAAAATCTCCGCGTATGAACACTGAAGCTTTCTTT
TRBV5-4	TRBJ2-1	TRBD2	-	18	CASSQGLAGASGYNEQFF	TGTGCCAGCAGCCAGGGACTAGCGGGAGCGTCGGGCTACAATGAGCAGTTCTTC
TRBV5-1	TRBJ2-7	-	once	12	CASRLTEYEQYF	TGCGCCAGCAGACTGACAGAGTACGAGCAGTACTTC
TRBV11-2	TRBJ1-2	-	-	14	CASSREASRYGYTF	TGTGCCAGCAGTCGAGAGGCCAGTAGATATGGCTACACCTTC
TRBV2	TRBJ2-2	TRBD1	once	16	CASSRDRGRDTGELFF	TGTGCCAGCAGCCGGGACAGGGGGCGAGACACCGGGGAGCTGTTTTTT
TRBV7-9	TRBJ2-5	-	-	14	CASSLRGSQETQYF	TGTGCCAGCAGCTTACGAGGGAGCCAAGAGACCCAGTACTTC
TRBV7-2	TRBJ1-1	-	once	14	CASSLVGEGTEAFF	TGTGCCAGCAGCTTAGTTGGGGAGGGAACTGAAGCTTTCTTT
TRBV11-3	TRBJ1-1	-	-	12	CASSKLGAEAFF	TGTGCCAGCAGCAAACTTGGGGCCGAAGCTTTCTTT
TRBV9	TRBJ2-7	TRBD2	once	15	CASSLAGYPNYEQYF	TGTGCCAGCAGCCTAGCGGGGTACCCCAACTACGAGCAGTACTTC
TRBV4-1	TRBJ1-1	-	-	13	CASSQTLNTEAFF	TGCGCCAGCAGCCAAACATTGAACACTGAAGCTTTCTTT
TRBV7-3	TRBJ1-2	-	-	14	CASSQPGQIRGYTF	TGTGCCAGCAGCCAACCCGGACAGATAAGAGGCTACACCTTC
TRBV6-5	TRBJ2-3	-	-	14	CASSSGGLTDTQYF	TGTGCCAGCAGTTCCGGGGGACTCACAGATACGCAGTATTTT
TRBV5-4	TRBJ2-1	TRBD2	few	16	CASSPGTSGTYNEQFF	TGTGCCAGCAGCCCGGGGACTAGCGGGACCTACAATGAGCAGTTCTTC
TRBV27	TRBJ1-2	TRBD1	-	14	CASSFNGRGPGYTF	TGTGCCAGCAGTTTTAACGGCAGGGGGCCTGGCTACACCTTC
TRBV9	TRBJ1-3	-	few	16	CASSVRGTVSGNTIYF	TGTGCCAGCAGCGTCAGGGGAACAGTCTCTGGAAACACCATATATTTT
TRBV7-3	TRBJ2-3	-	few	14	CASSLGSGTDTQYF	TGTGCCAGCAGCTTAGGGAGCGGCACAGATACGCAGTATTTT
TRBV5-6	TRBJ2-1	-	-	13	CASSFGLINEQFF	TGTGCCAGCAGCTTTGGACTTATCAATGAGCAGTTCTTC
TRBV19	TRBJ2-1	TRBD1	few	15	CASSIDTGGVSEQFF	TGTGCCAGTAGTATAGATACAGGGGGAGTAAGTGAGCAGTTCTTC
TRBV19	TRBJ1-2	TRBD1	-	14	CASSITTGDYGYTF	TGTGCCAGTAGTATAACGACAGGGGACTATGGCTACACCTTC
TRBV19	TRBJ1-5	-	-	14	CASSSLGPYQPQHF	TGTGCCAGTAGTTCCCTGGGCCCCTATCAGCCCCAGCATTTT
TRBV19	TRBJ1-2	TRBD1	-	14	CASSRIGTGYGYTF	TGTGCCAGTAGTAGAATCGGGACAGGGTATGGCTACACCTTC
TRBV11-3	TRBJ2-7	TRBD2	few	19	CASSLDSLGLAGRNNEQYF	TGTGCCAGCAGCTTAGATAGTTTGGGACTAGCGGGAAGGAATAACGAGCAGTACTTC
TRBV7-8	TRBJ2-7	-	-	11	CASSRTYEQYF	TGTGCCAGCAGCCGAACCTACGAGCAGTACTTC
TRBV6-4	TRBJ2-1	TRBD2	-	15	CASEAFAGGGKKQFF	TGTGCCAGCGAGGCGTTCGCCGGGGGGGGTAAAAAGCAGTTCTTC
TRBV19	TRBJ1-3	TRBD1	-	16	CASSDQDRVTGNTIYF	TGTGCCAGTAGTGACCAAGACAGGGTGACTGGAAACACCATATATTTT
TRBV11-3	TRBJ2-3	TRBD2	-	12	CASGLGIDTQYF	TGTGCCAGCGGACTAGGGATTGATACGCAGTATTTT
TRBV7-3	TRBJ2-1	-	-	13	CASSLDRNNEQFF	TGTGCCAGCAGCTTAGACAGAAACAATGAGCAGTTCTTC
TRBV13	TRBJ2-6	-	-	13	CATLESGANVLTF	TGTGCCACCCTGGAGTCTGGGGCCAACGTCCTGACTTTC
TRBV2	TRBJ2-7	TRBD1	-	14	CASSPRGTGSREYF	TGTGCCAGCAGTCCGCGGGGGACAGGGAGCCGAGAGTACTTC